This is a list of T cell receptor beta chains from one sample in a study of human T cells and chemical hapten exposure. TCRdb processed the RACE reads anew with MiXCR; each CDR3 protein has one entry. This table has over 85,000 distinct CDR3 sequences, 9.3% appearing once. The specimen was whole blood, collected in connection with sensitization to the hapten diphenylcyclopropenone (DPC). The receptors here all came from a woman between 40 and 55 years old with alopecia areata. Some clones in this sample may be carry-over from other donors' samples. Each CDR3 is given without its conserved first and last residue.

J: TRBJ2-1
V: TRBV5-4
CDR3: ASSLDLTGGLDNEQF

J: TRBJ2-1
V: TRBV27
CDR3: ASSSTGTLYYNEQF

J: TRBJ2-3
V: TRBV28
CDR3: ASRPGGRADTQY

J: TRBJ2-5
V: TRBV29-1
CDR3: SVPEGNQETQY

J: TRBJ2-3
V: TRBV7-3
CDR3: ASSLTGGSQDTQY

J: TRBJ1-4
V: TRBV25-1
CDR3: ASSEGGHNEKLF

J: TRBJ1-2
V: TRBV28
CDR3: ASSSQGPTNYGYT

J: TRBJ2-1
V: TRBV4-3
CDR3: ASSQGVGSYNEQF

J: TRBJ2-7
V: TRBV20-1
CDR3: SASDGRESYYEQY

J: TRBJ1-5
V: TRBV7-2
CDR3: ASSLGVDWGSQPQH

J: TRBJ2-3
V: TRBV28
CDR3: ASSLNLGRGHDTQY